The clone carrying this T cell receptor beta chain was seen only a few times. This specimen comes from a study of beta chain features in type 1 diabetes. The V and J ends lost 8 bases and 0 bases respectively, with 28 bases between them. The CDR3 consists of 19 residues. CDR1 is SNHLY and CDR2 is FYNNEI in the germline V gene. Sequenced material consisted of expressed TCRB transcripts (all of the isolated RNA was reverse transcribed). The average read count of naive, central memory and regulatory T cell samples was several million. Assay: immunoSEQ multiplex PCR; the TCRdb copy retains only in-frame clones and omits some. The data show around 280,000 clones, under 8.5% seen once.

The source is a young woman in good health. The sequenced material came from central memory CD4+ T cells from blood. This sequence joins TRBV2 and TRBJ1-1; weak D call: TRBD1 (5 bases). This CDR3 reads CASGHGRVRQGKVNTEAFF. The CDR3, as DNA: TGTGCCAGCGGTCACGGGAGGGTTCGGCAGGGCAAAGTGAACACTGAAGCTTTCTTT.